The 11 T cell receptor beta chains reported below all come from one sample, sequenced in a study of T cell responses to AZD1222 COVID-19 vaccine. The data were produced by immunoSEQ multiplex PCR, yet TCRdb's version contains in-frame clones alone and is incomplete. The data contain 80,000 to 100,000 clones, approximately 91% of them singletons. Sample: peripheral blood, taken on day 0 of AZD1222 vaccination. These TCRs come from an adult in good health.

The genes are TRBV7-9 and TRBJ2-3; D gene unclear. Germline loops: CDR1 SEHNR, CDR2 FQNEAQ (reference sequence). Trimming removed 1 base from V and 4 bases from J, with 9 bases in between. This CDR3 has 14 residues. CDR3 bases: TGTGCCAGCAGCTTAGTGGTGTACCCAGATACGCAGTATTTT. Translating it yields CASSLVVYPDTQYF.

This chain uses TRBV27 with TRBJ2-5; tentatively, D is TRBD2 (7 bases). The ends were cut back, 5 bases at V and 11 bases at J, with 15 bases in the middle. The length of the CDR3 is 12 residues. Germline CDR1 reads MNHEY; CDR2 reads SMNVEV (reference sequence). The CDR3 loop reads CASSGRGGRQYF. CDR3 nucleotides: TGTGCCAGCAGTGGAAGGGGGGGCCGGCAGTACTTC.

The V and J genes are TRBV2 and TRBJ2-1; no clear D gene. Germline loops: CDR1 SNHLY, CDR2 FYNNEI. The CDR3 has 13 residues. Trimming cost V 4 bases and J 4 bases, with 8 bases left between them. This CDR3 reads CASSVDAYNEQFF. CDR3 DNA sequence: TGTGCCAGCAGTGTGGATGCATACAATGAGCAGTTCTTC.

This chain connects TRBV5-6 to TRBJ1-5; D remains unclear. Trimming stripped 0 bases from V and 4 bases from J, with 8 bases between. Germline V CDR1 and CDR2: SGHDT, YYEEEE. The CDR3 totals 14 residues. This CDR3 is CASSLGLRNQPQHF. The CDR3, as DNA: TGTGCCAGCAGCTTGGGACTTCGAAATCAGCCCCAGCATTTT. Supplemented by reference TRBV5-6 and TRBJ1-5, the full variable domain reads DAGVTQSPTHLIKTRGQQVTLRCSPKSGHDTVSWYQQALGQGPQFIFQYYEEEERQRGNFPDRFSGHQFPNYSSELNVNALLLGDSALYLCASSLGLRNQPQHFGDGTRLSIL.

This chain uses TRBV3-1 (or the pseudogene TRBV3-2) with TRBJ2-3; D call uncertain. The germline gives CDR1 LGHDT, CDR2 YNNKEL (reference sequence). CDR3 length: 16 residues. The germline V and J ends were trimmed by 4 bases and 1 base, with 15 bases remaining between them. DNA for the CDR3: TGTGCCAGCAGCCCCCTTTCGGGCGGACGCACAGATACGCAGTATTTT. It specifies CASSPLSGGRTDTQYF.

This chain uses TRBV27 with TRBJ1-2, with 10 positions matching TRBD1. This CDR3 is 16 amino acids long. CDR1 MNHEY and CDR2 SMNVEV come from the germline V gene (reference sequence). The V segment lost 3 bases and the J segment 2 bases; nucleotides outside the gene matches: 6. The CDR3 loop reads CASSLTRDRGNYGYTF. The CDR3 DNA reads TGTGCCAGCAGTTTGACCCGGGACAGGGGCAACTATGGCTACACCTTC.

V usage is TRBV21-1 and J usage is TRBJ2-4; the table's D call TRBD1 went unverified against the DNA. TRBV21-1 is designated a pseudogene. The CDR3 extends over 15 amino acids. This chain's CDR3 is CASSKRTGAKNIQYF. In nucleotides, the CDR3 is TGTGCCAGCAGCAAAAGGACAGGGGCCAAAAACATTCAGTACTTC.

As to this clone: Other DNA variants within this sample encode the same CDR3. V usage is TRBV5-1 and J usage is TRBJ1-1, with a possible D match to TRBD1 (5 bases). CDR1 SGHRS and CDR2 YFSETQ come from the germline V gene. The V end was cut by 0 bases, the J end by 1 base, with 10 bases between. This CDR3 is built from 15 residues. Here the CDR3 reads CASSLAGTGNTEAFF. The DNA for the CDR3 is TGCGCCAGCAGCTTGGCAGGGACGGGGAACACTGAAGCTTTCTTT.

The J gene is TRBJ2-5, the V gene TRBV5-1; 10 bases match TRBD1. The CDR3 covers 15 residues. V dropped 3 bases and J dropped 5; count of bases not matched to a gene: 7. Germline V gene data show CDR1 as SGHRS and CDR2 as YFSETQ. CDR3 in amino acids: CASSSRQGAGETQYF. In nucleotides, the CDR3 is TGCGCCAGCAGCTCCCGACAGGGGGCGGGGGAGACCCAGTACTTC.

CDR3 DNA: TGTGCCAGCACCCGGGCTAGCAATCAGCCCCAGCATTTT. This codes for CASTRASNQPQHF. The rearrangement links TRBV2 to TRBJ1-5; D is uncertain. This CDR3 has 13 residues. Between the trimmed V and J ends, which lost 7 bases and 0 bases, there was a span of 7 bases. Germline values: CDR1 SNHLY, CDR2 FYNNEI.

V usage is TRBV7-8 and J usage is TRBJ2-7; 7 bases align to TRBD1. This CDR3 has 15 amino acids. Trimming at V came to 5 bases and at J to 2 bases, leaving 9 bases not matched to a gene. The germline CDR1 and CDR2 sequences are SGHVS and FQNEAQ. CDR3 sequence: CASSRTTGVAYEQYF. The DNA of the CDR3 is TGTGCCAGCAGCCGGACCACAGGGGTCGCCTACGAGCAGTACTTC.